The present entry profiles one T cell receptor (beta chain) with its context. Its antigen remains unidentified. This sample is drawn from a study of T cell responses to AZD1222 COVID-19 vaccine. General study results and limits: At 160-218 and 743-854, vaccine-associated CD4 TCRs were dominant, and they spanned spike.

TCRdb's table, derived via immunoSEQ multiplex PCR, lists solely in-frame clones and lacks some. The sample has approximately 270,000 clones, around 92% seen once. Germline V lookup: CDR1 MDHEN, CDR2 SYDVKM. CDR3 size: 15 residues. Unmatched junction bases numbered 5, after V lost 5 bases and J lost 4 bases. The specimen comprised peripheral blood, sampled 28 days after the second AZD1222 dose. The chain carries TRBV28 and TRBJ2-5, with 12 bases identical to TRBD1. The source is an adult who received the AZD1222 COVID-19 vaccine. This CDR3 reads CASSRDRGHGETQYF. The CDR3, as DNA: TGTGCCAGCAGTCGGGACAGGGGGCACGGAGAGACCCAGTACTTC. Full variable domain (outside the CDR3, taken from reference TRBV28 and TRBJ2-5): DVKVTQSSRYLVKRTGEKVFLECVQDMDHENMFWYRQDPGLGLRLIYFSYDVKMKEKGDIPEGYSVSREKKERFSLILESASTNQTSMYLCASSRDRGHGETQYFGPGTRLLVL.